One sample yielded the 8 T cell receptor beta chains listed below, sequenced in a study of spatial heterogeneity in lung cancer. The study, taken as a whole, reports: The number of expanded tumor alpha and beta chains correlated with mutation number.

The time point denotes: sample taken at primary tumor resection. These TCRs are of unknown antigen specificity. TCRdb used MiXCR to reprocess the 5' RACE reads, holding one entry per CDR3 protein. In the table there are nearly 15,000 distinct CDR3 sequences, roughly 6.6% of which are singletons. The sequencing used lung tumor tissue, collected at surgery. The receptors shown here come from a male donor with early-stage non-small cell lung cancer.

This clonotype has ten or more counts. V usage is TRBV6-2 or TRBV6-3 and J usage is TRBJ1-5; D uncertain. The germline V gene has CDR1 MNHEY and CDR2 SVGEGT. Trimming pared 4 bases from V and 8 bases from J, leaving 6 bases between. The CDR3 contains 11 residues. This CDR3 is CASSSGEPQHF. The CDR3 DNA reads TGTGCCAGCAGTTCCGGAGAGCCCCAGCATTTT.

This clonotype was seen repeatedly, ten times or more. This rearrangement joins TRBV12-3 or TRBV12-4 to TRBJ1-2; D ambiguous. The V end was cut by 6 bases, the J end by 3 bases, with 14 bases between. The CDR3 totals 14 residues. CDR3 region: CASRDLSGHYGYTF. CDR3 bases: TGTGCCAGCAGGGACTTGAGCGGACACTATGGCTACACCTTC.

This clonotype was counted only a few times. The chain has TRBV20-1 and TRBJ2-1, with 10 bases that match TRBD1. Germline V gene data show CDR1 as DFQATT and CDR2 as SNEGSKA (reference sequence). Trimming removed 6 bases from V and 9 bases from J; junction bases left unmatched: 11. The CDR3 loop spans 14 amino acids. The CDR3 sequence is CSARKGTGVGEQFF. In nucleotides, the CDR3 is TGCAGTGCCCGGAAAGGGACAGGGGTGGGTGAGCAGTTCTTC.

In this sample, this clonotype turned up many times. The chain is built from TRBV18 and TRBJ2-5; the D gene is possibly TRBD2 (5 bases). Germline V gives CDR1 KGHSH, CDR2 LQKENI. Trimming removed 6 bases at V and 5 bases at J, with 19 bases between. The CDR3 runs 15 residues. The CDR3 spells CASSSKTPPGETQYF. The DNA of the CDR3 is TGTGCCAGCTCTTCGAAGACTCCCCCGGGGGAGACCCAGTACTTC.

The sample holds a few counts of this clonotype. The rearrangement uses TRBV20-1 and TRBJ1-1; D is uncertain. From germline, CDR1 is DFQATT and CDR2 SNEGSKA (reference sequence). There are 11 residues in the CDR3. V dropped 5 bases and J dropped 2 bases, with 6 bases sitting between them. CDR3 residues: CSAGVNTEAFF. CDR3 sequence (DNA): TGCAGTGCTGGGGTTAACACTGAAGCTTTCTTT.

The table lists this clonotype with many counts. The V gene is TRBV7-8, the J gene TRBJ2-7, with a possible D match to TRBD1 (6 bases). The CDR3 length is 13 residues. With 2 bases removed from V and 7 bases from J, the gap between germline ends came to 12 bases. The germline V gene encodes CDR1 SGHVS and CDR2 FQNEAQ. CDR3 sequence: CASSLQGLREQYV. CDR3 nucleotides: TGTGCCAGCAGCTTACAGGGGTTAAGGGAGCAGTACGTC.

Turning to this clonotype: At one of its ends the junction is not consistent with the germline gene, which may arise from a read error. The V gene is TRBV18, the J gene TRBJ2-3; TRBD2 is a possible D gene (6 bases). The CDR3 runs to 16 residues. Germline loops: CDR1 KGHSH, CDR2 LQKENI. The CDR3: CATSPPGTALRDTQYF. The CDR3 DNA reads TGTGCCACCTCACCTCCAGGGACTGCCTTACGGGATACGCAGTATTTT. Looking up the rest from reference TRBV18 and TRBJ2-3 gives the full variable domain: NAGVMQNPRHLVRRRGQEARLRCSPMKGHSHVYWYRQLPEEGLKFMVYLQKENIIDESGMPKERFSAEFPKEGPSILRIQQVVRGDSAAYFCATSPPGTALRDTQYFGPGTRLTVL.

This clonotype was detected many times. The chain combines TRBV11-3 with TRBJ1-2, with TRBD1 as a possible D gene (5 bases). The CDR3 runs to 16 residues. V lost 7 bases, J lost 4 bases, and 22 bases lay in between. The germline V gene encodes CDR1 SGHNT and CDR2 YENEEA. The CDR3 sequence: CASKVGRAGVIYGYTF. Written as DNA, the CDR3 is TGTGCCAGCAAAGTGGGCAGGGCCGGGGTTATCTATGGCTACACCTTC.